The 12 T cell receptor beta chains presented below share a single source sample, sequenced in a study of blood T cell repertoires in COVID-19. Generated by immunoSEQ multiplex PCR, the TCRdb table keeps only in-frame clones and is missing some. The sample yields approximately 210,000 clones, roughly 87% seen once. The sequenced sample was PBMCs or T cells enriched from blood (not recorded which). The receptors were gathered from a woman younger than 45 who had recovered from COVID-19.

This sequence joins TRBV9 and TRBJ1-1; D is undetermined. This CDR3 spans 15 amino acids. Trimming removed 4 bases from V and 0 bases from J, with 13 bases in between. Germline V gene sequence: CDR1 SGDLS, CDR2 YYNGEE. The CDR3 DNA reads TGTGCCAGCAGCACAGCTCCATTTGTGAACACTGAAGCTTTCTTT. Translated: CASSTAPFVNTEAFF.

CDR3 sequence: CASSQDGVRTSGRSDEQYF. Here the CDR3 DNA reads TGCGCCAGCAGCCAAGATGGGGTCAGGACTAGCGGGAGAAGCGACGAGCAGTACTTC. The V call is TRBV4-1, the J call TRBJ2-7; 13 bases align to TRBD2. This CDR3 contains 19 residues. Germline CDR1 is MGHRA and CDR2 is YSYEKL. The trim removed 0 bases at V and 5 bases at J, leaving 13 bases unmatched.

The rearrangement uses TRBV18 and TRBJ1-6; 7 nucleotides agree with TRBD1. The CDR3 covers 14 residues. Unmatched junction bases numbered 4, after V lost 4 bases and J lost 7 bases. Germline V gives CDR1 KGHSH, CDR2 LQKENI. In nucleotides, the CDR3 is TGTGCCAGCTCACAGGACAGGTCAAATTCACCCCTCCACTTT. Amino acids: CASSQDRSNSPLHF.

V is TRBV12-3 or TRBV12-4 and J is TRBJ1-2; no reliable D call. This CDR3 comprises 11 residues. V was pared by 5 bases and J by 8 bases, with 9 bases between. The CDR3 nucleotides read TGTGCCAGCAGTCGAAATCTAGGCTACACCTTC. Its translation: CASSRNLGYTF.

This rearrangement joins TRBV6-5 to TRBJ1-2; TRBD1 aligns across 7 bases. J gave up 6 bases and V 5 bases, and 0 bases lay outside the gene matches. CDR3 size: 11 residues. Germline V gene lookup returns CDR1 MNHEY and CDR2 SVGAGI. The CDR3 DNA is TGTGCCAGCAGTACAGGGGATGGCTACACCTTC. Protein sequence: CASSTGDGYTF.

This clone was counted once. V is TRBV7-9 and J is TRBJ1-4, with a possible D match to TRBD1 (6 bases). The V gene's germline CDR1 is SEHNR and CDR2 FQNEAQ (reference sequence). This CDR3 comprises 15 residues. V was clipped by 5 bases and J by 8 bases, with 18 bases between them. CDR3 nucleotides: TGTGCCAGCAGCCAAAGCGGGGGCAGAGGAGAAAAACTGTTTTTT. It codes for CASSQSGGRGEKLFF.

This CDR3 is CASSLDRPSSGNTIYF. The CDR3 nucleotides are TGCGCCAGCAGCCTGGACAGGCCGAGCTCTGGAAACACCATATATTTT. The chain combines TRBV4-1 with TRBJ1-3, with 7 bases lining up with TRBD1. CDR3 length equals 16 residues. CDR1 is MGHRA and CDR2 is YSYEKL in the germline V gene. J was trimmed by 0 bases and V by 4 bases; bases with no gene match: 6.

As for this clone: Additional DNA sequences in this sample encode the identical CDR3. This chain connects TRBV24-1 to TRBJ1-5; tentative D call: TRBD1 (5 bases). The CDR3 extends over 19 amino acids. Germline assignment: CDR1 KGHDR and CDR2 SFDVKD. With 2 bases removed from V and 0 bases from J, the gap between germline ends came to 19 bases. The CDR3 is CATSDSKGGADNSNQPQHF. For the CDR3, the DNA is TGTGCCACCAGTGATTCAAAGGGCGGGGCAGATAATAGCAATCAGCCCCAGCATTTT.

The rearrangement uses TRBV3-1 (or the pseudogene TRBV3-2) and TRBJ1-2, with 8 bases fitting TRBD1. V lost 4 bases to trimming and J lost 2 bases; unmatched junction nucleotides: 6. This CDR3 is 15 amino acids long. CDR1 and CDR2 from the germline V gene are LGHDT and YNNKEL (reference sequence). The CDR3 reads CASSPRQGTNYGYTF. The CDR3 DNA sequence: TGTGCCAGCAGCCCCCGACAGGGGACCAACTATGGCTACACCTTC.

This clone was counted between two and nine times. The chain joins TRBV4-3 to TRBJ2-1; 12 bases agree with TRBD2. Trimming removed 1 base from V and 2 bases from J; junction bases left unmatched: 0. Germline CDR1 and CDR2: LGHNA and YSLEER. This CDR3 is 16 amino acids long. The CDR3, as DNA: TGCGCCAGCAGCCAAGGACTAGCGGGGGCCTACAATGAGCAGTTCTTC. Encoded protein: CASSQGLAGAYNEQFF.

The chain joins TRBV11-3 to TRBJ2-1, with D possibly TRBD2 on 5 matching bases. The CDR3 totals 15 residues. Trimming took 5 bases from V and 4 from J, leaving 15 bases between them. Germline lookup yields CDR1 SGHNT and CDR2 YENEEA. CDR3 region: CASSPEWRGYNEQFF. The CDR3 DNA is TGTGCCAGCAGCCCCGAGTGGAGAGGGTACAATGAGCAGTTCTTC.

The V call is TRBV6-5, the J call TRBJ1-6, with 8 bases aligning to TRBD1. The CDR3 has 16 residues. Unmatched junction bases numbered 5, after V lost 0 bases and J lost 7 bases. Germline CDR1 and CDR2: MNHEY and SVGAGI. The CDR3 DNA sequence: TGTGCCAGCAGTTACTCGGAGACAGGGGTGAATTCACCCCTCCACTTT. As protein: CASSYSETGVNSPLHF.